This TCR beta chain appears in the sequencing data of a study of control samples from healthy donors and cancer patients. The table came from immunoSEQ multiplex PCR; TCRdb's copy has only in-frame clones and leaves some out. The sample holds about 110,000 clones, about 80% seen once. Germline CDR1 SGHAT, CDR2 FQNNGV. The CDR3 has 15 amino acids. V was shortened by 1 base and J by 8 bases, with 17 bases between the two germline ends. This sequence originates from a man younger than 35 in good health. The chain couples TRBV11-2 to TRBJ1-2; D gene uncertain. Sequences were obtained from blood. The CDR3 sequence is CASSLGWGAGGGYTF. The DNA of the CDR3 is TGTGCCAGCAGCTTAGGTTGGGGAGCGGGTGGCGGCTACACCTTC.